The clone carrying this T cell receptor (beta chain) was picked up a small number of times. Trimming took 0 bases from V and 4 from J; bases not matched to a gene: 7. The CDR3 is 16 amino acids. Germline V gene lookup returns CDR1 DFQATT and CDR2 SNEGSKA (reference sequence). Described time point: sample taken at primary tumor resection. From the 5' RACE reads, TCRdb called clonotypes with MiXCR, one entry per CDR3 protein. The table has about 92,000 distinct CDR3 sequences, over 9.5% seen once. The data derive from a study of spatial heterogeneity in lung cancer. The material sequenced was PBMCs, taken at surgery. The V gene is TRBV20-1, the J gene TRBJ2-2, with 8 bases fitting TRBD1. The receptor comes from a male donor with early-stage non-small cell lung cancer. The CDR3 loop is CSARDSQGAVTGELFF. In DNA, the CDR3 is TGCAGTGCTAGAGATTCCCAGGGGGCAGTCACCGGGGAGCTGTTTTTT.